This T cell receptor (beta chain) is drawn from a study of cytomegalovirus exposure and HLA in healthy donors. PCR amplification relied on 60 Vbeta primers (plus 13 Jbeta primers). Only in-frame clones appear in the TCRdb table, and some are missing; sequencing was by immunoSEQ multiplex PCR. The table has around 150,000 clones, about four fifths seen once. On this clone itself: Its antigen is still unknown.

General study points: Per published accounts, TCR beta sequences correctly predicted the HLA-A and HLA-B alleles of most subjects.

V was clipped by 6 bases and J by 4 bases, with 18 bases between them. Germline V gene lookup returns CDR1 MDHEN and CDR2 SYDVKM. This CDR3 spans 16 amino acids. J is TRBJ1-4 and V is TRBV28; possible D gene TRBD1, 6 bases. The TCR sequence derives from a young man in good health. Specimen: PBMCs. The DNA for the CDR3 is TGTGCCAGCAGGCAAACCGGGGCAGGGGATAATGAAAAACTGTTTTTT. It specifies CASRQTGAGDNEKLFF.